One sample yielded the 25 T cell receptor beta chains listed below, sequenced in a study of blood T cells in healthy people across ages. Primed by a sample-barcoded 5' primer and a J-beta primer mix, a second PCR proceeded for roughly 7 to 12 cycles. Via MiXCR, TCRdb re-called the 5' RACE reads, giving one row per CDR3 protein. Among around 990,000 distinct CDR3 sequences, roughly two fifths were seen once, and the ten largest hold 10% to 15%. Source material: blood. These receptor sequences come from a young man in good health.

This clonotype was seen more than once but under ten times. The chain employs TRBV2 and TRBJ2-6, with D unclear. The length of the CDR3 is 16 residues. Between the trimmed V and J ends, which lost 5 bases and 2 bases, there was a span of 13 bases. Germline CDR1 and CDR2: SNHLY and FYNNEI. The CDR3 loop reads CASSSPTPTGANVLTF. DNA for the CDR3: TGTGCCAGCAGTTCCCCTACTCCAACTGGGGCCAACGTCCTGACTTTC.

This clonotype was counted only a few times. V and J are TRBV5-1 and TRBJ1-1; 9 bases map to TRBD1. The germline V gene has CDR1 SGHRS and CDR2 YFSETQ. CDR3 length equals 15 residues. Unmatched junction bases numbered 4, after V lost 3 bases and J lost 1 base. CDR3 in DNA: TGCGCCAGCAGCTGGGGGGACAGGGAGAACACTGAAGCTTTCTTT. It specifies CASSWGDRENTEAFF.

The chain joins TRBV11-2 to TRBJ2-5; maybe TRBD2 (6 bases). The V end was cut by 1 base, the J end by 5 bases, with 14 bases between. The CDR3 runs to 15 residues. Germline-derived CDR1 and CDR2 are SGHAT and FQNNGV. The CDR3 spells CASSLGDWEKETQYF. The CDR3 bases are TGTGCCAGCAGCTTAGGGGACTGGGAGAAGGAGACCCAGTACTTC.

With regard to this clonotype: A junction boundary mismatches the germline segment, possibly from a read error. This CDR3 reads CASSPLSGENYGYTF. The CDR3 DNA reads TGCGCCAGCTCACCACTGAGCGGGGAAAACTATGGCTACACCTTC. This sequence joins TRBV18 and TRBJ1-2; D remains ambiguous. Germline loops: CDR1 KGHSH, CDR2 LQKENI. The CDR3 contains 15 residues.

This chain uses TRBV20-1 with TRBJ1-1, with a possible D match to TRBD1 (5 bases). Germline-derived CDR1 and CDR2 are DFQATT and SNEGSKA (reference sequence). Trimming removed 4 bases from V and 7 bases from J, with 16 bases in between. The CDR3 length is 13 residues. CDR3 DNA: TGCAGTGCTAAAGGCAGGGCCAGCATTGAAGCTTTCTTT. Protein sequence: CSAKGRASIEAFF.

The chain has TRBV6-5 and TRBJ1-5, with a weak D call TRBD1 (5 bases). This CDR3 has 16 amino acids. Trimming pared 6 bases from V and 4 bases from J, leaving 19 bases between. Per the germline V gene, CDR1 is MNHEY and CDR2 is SVGAGI. CDR3 in DNA: TGTGCCAGCAGCCAAACCGCCAGGGAGTCAAATCAGCCCCAGCATTTT. Translating it yields CASSQTARESNQPQHF.

This rearrangement joins TRBV5-1 to TRBJ2-4; D is possibly TRBD2 (6 bases). Trimming took 5 bases from V and 7 from J, leaving 13 bases between them. CDR3 length equals 13 residues. CDR1 and CDR2 (germline): SGHRS, YFSETQ. The CDR3 region is CASRVSGDNIQYF. Here the CDR3 DNA reads TGCGCCAGCAGAGTCTCGGGGGATAACATTCAGTACTTC.

This clonotype was counted ten times or more. CDR3 sequence (DNA): TGTGCCACCACCTTGAGTCCTTACAGGGGAGCGCCCATCTATGGCTACACCTTC. It specifies CATTLSPYRGAPIYGYTF. This rearrangement joins TRBV15 to TRBJ1-2; the match to TRBD1 covers 7 bases. This CDR3 region has 18 residues. The V gene's germline CDR1 is LNHNV and CDR2 YYDKDF (reference sequence). J gave up 4 bases and V 7 bases, and 21 bases lay outside the gene matches.

The rearrangement links TRBV29-1 to TRBJ1-1; TRBD1 might be the D (5 bases). CDR1 and CDR2 from the germline V gene are SQVTM and ANQGSEA. The CDR3 is 14 amino acids. Trimming took 7 bases from V and 4 from J, leaving 19 bases between them. The CDR3 DNA is TGCAGCGCTGGTGGAGAAGACGGGGGCACTGAAGCTTTCTTT. It is translated as CSAGGEDGGTEAFF. Full variable domain (missing parts from reference TRBV29-1 and TRBJ1-1): SAVISQKPSRDICQRGTSLTIQCQVDSQVTMMFWYRQQPGQSLTLIATANQGSEATYESGFVIDKFPISRPNLTFSTLTVSNMSPEDSSIYLCSAGGEDGGTEAFFGQGTRLTVV.

The chain combines TRBV4-2 with TRBJ1-5; D is uncertain. V gave up 5 bases and J gave up 0 bases, with 11 bases separating them. Germline V gene sequence: CDR1 LGHNA, CDR2 YNFKEQ. The CDR3 is made up of 15 amino acids. As DNA, the CDR3 is TGTGCCAGCAGCACCCAGGACGGTAGCAATCAGCCCCAGCATTTT. This translates into CASSTQDGSNQPQHF.

This chain connects TRBV6-5 to TRBJ2-5, with D maybe TRBD1 (6 bases). Matching the DNA end better, TRBJ2-4 makes the J call doubtful. Germline V gene lookup returns CDR1 MNHEY and CDR2 SVGAGI. The CDR3 sequence is 14 residues long. DNA of the CDR3: TGTGCCAGCAGAGCAGGGGTTCCTGGAAACATTCAGTACTTC. Its protein is CASRAGVPGNIQYF.

This clonotype was detected a few times. The chain employs TRBV10-3 and TRBJ2-5; D unresolved. The CDR3 spans 13 residues. Germline CDR1 is ENHRY and CDR2 is SYGVKD. V was shortened by 3 bases and J by 2 bases, with 7 bases between the two germline ends. DNA for the CDR3: TGTGCCATCAGTGATACTGGGCAAGAGACCCAGTACTTC. Protein product: CAISDTGQETQYF.

This clonotype appeared a few times. The DNA for the CDR3 is TGCAGTGCTCTTAAGCGGAAGGGCTCCTACAATGAGCAGTACTTC. Translation gives CSALKRKGSYNEQYF. The rearrangement uses TRBV20-1 and TRBJ2-1; TRBD2 might be the D (5 bases). The J call is doubtful: the DNA matches TRBJ2-7 better. The CDR3 length is 15 residues. Germline-derived CDR1 and CDR2 are DFQATT and SNEGSKA (reference sequence).

The chain carries TRBV4-3 and TRBJ1-1; 9 bases match TRBD1. This CDR3 is built from 15 residues. Germline CDR1 and CDR2: LGHNA and YSLEER. Losses at the gene ends were 1 base for V and 7 bases for J; bases not matched to a gene: 7. The CDR3 loop reads CASSQGRDREGEAFF. The CDR3 DNA is TGCGCCAGCAGCCAAGGTAGGGACAGGGAGGGTGAAGCTTTCTTT.

This clonotype was observed a handful of times. This may stem from a read error, because a much larger clone lies one nucleotide away. V is TRBV9 and J is TRBJ2-1; no clear D. The V gene's germline CDR1 is SGDLS and CDR2 YYNGEE. V was cut by 3 bases and J by 6 bases, with 10 bases left in between. The CDR3 runs 13 residues. CDR3 DNA sequence: TGTGCCAGCAGCGGAGGAGATTCCAATGAGCAGTTCTTC. Translating gives CASSGGDSNEQFF.

CDR3 region: CASSAPSGASTDTQYF. The CDR3 DNA sequence: TGTGCCAGCAGCGCACCTAGTGGGGCTAGCACAGATACGCAGTATTTT. V gene TRBV7-9 combines with J gene TRBJ2-3; D perhaps matches TRBD1 (5 bases). The CDR3 spans 16 residues. Germline V gene data show CDR1 as SEHNR and CDR2 as FQNEAQ (reference sequence). V shed 5 bases and J shed 0 bases, with 15 bases lying between them.

This clonotype was detected ten times or more. The chain uses TRBV3-1 and TRBJ2-1; D tentatively fits TRBD1 or TRBD2 (5 bases each). V lost 1 base and J 6 bases, leaving 22 bases between the germline ends. CDR3 length: 18 amino acids. CDR1 is LGHDT, CDR2 YNNKEL, per germline (reference sequence). This CDR3 reads CASSQVSIRGPPGNEQFF. Here the CDR3 DNA reads TGTGCCAGCAGCCAAGTTAGTATTCGGGGACCACCCGGCAATGAGCAGTTCTTC.

This sequence joins TRBV24-1 and TRBJ2-2; a possible D gene is TRBD1 (6 bases). Germline CDR1 is KGHDR and CDR2 is SFDVKD. V lost 7 bases and J 6 bases, leaving 11 bases between the germline ends. This CDR3 comprises 13 residues. The CDR3 nucleotides are TGTGCCACCAGCCCGAGGGGGTCCGGGGAGCTGTTTTTT. It yields the protein CATSPRGSGELFF.

This clonotype was observed a few times. This chain uses TRBV10-3 with TRBJ1-2; D may be TRBD1 (5 bases). CDR3 length equals 18 residues. Trimming stripped 6 bases from V and 0 bases from J, with 23 bases between. Looked up from germline, CDR1 is ENHRY and CDR2 is SYGVKD. CDR3 bases: TGTGCCATCAGGCGAATCGGGACCCTTAATACAACTAACTATGGCTACACCTTC. This encodes CAIRRIGTLNTTNYGYTF.

This clonotype was recorded a few times. This sequence joins TRBV9 and TRBJ2-1; no definite D call. V lost 3 bases and J 8 bases, leaving 18 bases between the germline ends. The CDR3 runs to 15 residues. The V gene's germline CDR1 is SGDLS and CDR2 YYNGEE. The chain's CDR3 is CASSEDPPVRDEQFF. The DNA of the CDR3 is TGTGCCAGCAGCGAGGACCCTCCCGTTAGGGATGAGCAGTTCTTC.

The rearrangement uses TRBV5-6 and TRBJ2-3; TRBD1 aligns across 7 bases. V trimming: 2 bases; J trimming: 1 base; junction bases outside the gene matches: 4. Germline V gives CDR1 SGHDT, CDR2 YYEEEE. CDR3 length: 15 residues. CDR3 in amino acids: CASSFDRVGTDTQYF. DNA for the CDR3: TGTGCCAGCAGCTTTGACAGGGTGGGCACAGATACGCAGTATTTT.

For the CDR3, the DNA is TGTGCCAGCAGTCTGACGACAGGGGGTTATGAGCAGTTCTTC. Translation: CASSLTTGGYEQFF. J is TRBJ2-1 and V is TRBV6-5, with 9 bases aligning to TRBD1. Germline V lookup: CDR1 MNHEY, CDR2 SVGAGI. The CDR3 totals 14 residues. V shed 5 bases, J shed 8 bases, and the junction held 7 bases outside the gene matches.

This rearrangement joins TRBV20-1 to TRBJ1-3, with no clear D. The V end was cut by 6 bases, the J end by 4 bases, with 7 bases between. Germline CDR1 and CDR2: DFQATT and SNEGSKA (reference sequence). The length of the CDR3 is 11 residues. CDR3 protein: CSAGLGNTIYF. Here the CDR3 DNA reads TGCAGTGCGGGGTTGGGAAACACCATATATTTT.

A few counts support this clonotype. This chain uses TRBV27 with TRBJ2-2, with D unresolved. The V and J ends lost 4 bases and 0 bases respectively, with 9 bases between them. Germline values: CDR1 MNHEY, CDR2 SMNVEV (reference sequence). The CDR3 is 15 residues long. The CDR3 is CASSWKDANTGELFF. In nucleotides, the CDR3 is TGTGCCAGCAGTTGGAAGGACGCGAACACCGGGGAGCTGTTTTTT.

This clonotype was seen a few times. Here the CDR3 reads CASSLGAGGLSYNEQFF. CDR3 coding DNA: TGTGCCAGCAGTTTGGGGGCCGGGGGCCTTTCCTACAATGAGCAGTTCTTC. The chain employs TRBV27 and TRBJ2-1; D may correspond to TRBD1 or TRBD2 (6 bases each). From germline, CDR1 is MNHEY and CDR2 SMNVEV (reference sequence). CDR3 size: 17 residues. Trimming pared 3 bases from V and 1 base from J, leaving 16 bases between.